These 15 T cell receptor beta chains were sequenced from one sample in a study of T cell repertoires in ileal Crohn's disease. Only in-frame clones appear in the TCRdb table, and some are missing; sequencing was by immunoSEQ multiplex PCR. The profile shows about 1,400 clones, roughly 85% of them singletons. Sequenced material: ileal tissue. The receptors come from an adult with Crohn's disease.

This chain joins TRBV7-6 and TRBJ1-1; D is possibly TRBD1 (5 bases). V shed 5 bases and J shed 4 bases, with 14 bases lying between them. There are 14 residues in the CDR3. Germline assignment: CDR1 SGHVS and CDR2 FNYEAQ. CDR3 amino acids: CASSQGTSGTEAFF. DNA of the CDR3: TGTGCCAGCAGCCAGGGCACATCGGGCACTGAAGCTTTCTTT.

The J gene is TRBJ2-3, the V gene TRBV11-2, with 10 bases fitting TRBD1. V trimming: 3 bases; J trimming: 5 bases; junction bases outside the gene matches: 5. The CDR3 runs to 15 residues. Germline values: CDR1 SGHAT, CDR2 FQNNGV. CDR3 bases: TGTGCCAGCAGCTTCGGGGGGACAGGGGTAGATACGCAGTATTTT. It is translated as CASSFGGTGVDTQYF.

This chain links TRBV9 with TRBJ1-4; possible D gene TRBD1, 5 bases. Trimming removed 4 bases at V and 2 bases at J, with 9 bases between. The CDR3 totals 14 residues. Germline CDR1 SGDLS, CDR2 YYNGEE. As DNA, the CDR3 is TGTGCCAGCAGCCTGGGACTGACTAATGAAAAACTGTTTTTT. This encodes CASSLGLTNEKLFF.

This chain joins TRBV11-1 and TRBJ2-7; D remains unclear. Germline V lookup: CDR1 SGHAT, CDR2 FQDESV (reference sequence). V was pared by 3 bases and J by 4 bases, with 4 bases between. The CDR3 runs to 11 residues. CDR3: CASSLRYEQYF. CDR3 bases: TGTGCCAGCAGCTTGCGTTACGAGCAGTACTTC.

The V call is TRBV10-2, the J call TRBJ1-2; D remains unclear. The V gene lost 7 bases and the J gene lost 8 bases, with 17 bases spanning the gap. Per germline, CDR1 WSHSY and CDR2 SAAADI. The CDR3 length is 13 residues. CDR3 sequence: CASTAGGPAGYTF. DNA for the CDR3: TGCGCCAGCACGGCAGGAGGTCCTGCGGGCTACACCTTC.

The CDR3 coding sequence is TGTGCCTGGATCCACCCGGACAGGGGGCAAGAAGCTTTCTTT. Residues: CAWIHPDRGQEAFF. The chain carries TRBV30 and TRBJ1-1; 11 bases align to TRBD1. Germline CDR1 reads GTSNPN; CDR2 reads SVGIG (reference sequence). Trimming cost V 4 bases and J 8 bases; bases outside gene matches: 9. CDR3 length: 14 amino acids.

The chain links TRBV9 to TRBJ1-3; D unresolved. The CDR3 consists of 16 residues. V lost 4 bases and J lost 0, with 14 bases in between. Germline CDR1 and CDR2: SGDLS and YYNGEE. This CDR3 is CASSPRAGGSGNTIYF. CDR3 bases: TGTGCCAGCAGCCCCCGCGCGGGAGGCTCTGGAAACACCATATATTTT.

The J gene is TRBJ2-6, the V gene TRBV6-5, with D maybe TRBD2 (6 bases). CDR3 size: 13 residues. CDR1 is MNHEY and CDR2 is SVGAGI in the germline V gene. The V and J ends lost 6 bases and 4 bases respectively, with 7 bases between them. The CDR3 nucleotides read TGTGCCAGCAGCCGGGGGGGGGCCAACGTCCTGACTTTC. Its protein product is CASSRGGANVLTF.

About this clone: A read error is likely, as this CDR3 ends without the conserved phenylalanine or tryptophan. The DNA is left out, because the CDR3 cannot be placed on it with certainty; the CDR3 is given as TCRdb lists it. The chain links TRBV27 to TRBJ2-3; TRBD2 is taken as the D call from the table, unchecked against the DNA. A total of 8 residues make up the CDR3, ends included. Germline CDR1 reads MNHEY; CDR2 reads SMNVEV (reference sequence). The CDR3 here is CASSSGGG.

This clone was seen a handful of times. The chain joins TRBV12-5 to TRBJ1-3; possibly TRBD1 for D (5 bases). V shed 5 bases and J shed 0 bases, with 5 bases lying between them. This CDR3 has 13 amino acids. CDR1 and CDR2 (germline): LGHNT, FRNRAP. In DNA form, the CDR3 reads TGTGCTAGTGGTCAGGGCTCTGGAAACACCATATATTTT. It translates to CASGQGSGNTIYF.

The CDR3 DNA follows: TGTGCCAGCCTGGCGGGAGTCACAGATACGCAGTATTTT. Its protein product is CASLAGVTDTQYF. V usage is TRBV2 and J usage is TRBJ2-3, with TRBD2 identical over 7 bases. The CDR3 has 13 residues. The germline gives CDR1 SNHLY, CDR2 FYNNEI. V was clipped by 8 bases and J by 2 bases; unmatched bases: 4.

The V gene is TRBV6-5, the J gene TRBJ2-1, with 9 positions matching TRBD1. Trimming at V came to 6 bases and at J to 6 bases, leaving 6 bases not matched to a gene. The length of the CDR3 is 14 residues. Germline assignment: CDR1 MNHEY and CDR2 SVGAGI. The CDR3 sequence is CASRPQGAGNEQFF. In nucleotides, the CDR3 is TGTGCCAGCAGGCCACAGGGGGCCGGCAATGAGCAGTTCTTC.

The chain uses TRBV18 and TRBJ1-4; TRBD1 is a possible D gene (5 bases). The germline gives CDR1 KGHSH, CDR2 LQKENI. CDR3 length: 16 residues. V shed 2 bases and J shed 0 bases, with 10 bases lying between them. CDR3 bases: TGTGCCAGCTCACCAAGACAGAGTACAACTAATGAAAAACTGTTTTTT. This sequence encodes CASSPRQSTTNEKLFF. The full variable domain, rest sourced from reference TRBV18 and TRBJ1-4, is NAGVMQNPRHLVRRRGQEARLRCSPMKGHSHVYWYRQLPEEGLKFMVYLQKENIIDESGMPKERFSAEFPKEGPSILRIQQVVRGDSAAYFCASSPRQSTTNEKLFFGSGTQLSVL.

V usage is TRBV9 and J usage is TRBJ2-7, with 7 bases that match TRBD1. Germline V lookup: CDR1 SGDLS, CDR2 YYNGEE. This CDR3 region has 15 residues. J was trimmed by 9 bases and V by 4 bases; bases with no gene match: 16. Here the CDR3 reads CASSPAPTGLSWQYF. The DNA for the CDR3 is TGTGCCAGCAGCCCTGCTCCGACAGGGCTTAGTTGGCAGTACTTC. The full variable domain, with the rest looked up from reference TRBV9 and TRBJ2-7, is DSGVTQTPKHLITATGQRVTLRCSPRSGDLSVYWYQQSLDQGLQFLIQYYNGEERAKGNILERFSAQQFPDLHSELNLSSLELGDSALYFCASSPAPTGLSWQYFGPGTRLTVT.

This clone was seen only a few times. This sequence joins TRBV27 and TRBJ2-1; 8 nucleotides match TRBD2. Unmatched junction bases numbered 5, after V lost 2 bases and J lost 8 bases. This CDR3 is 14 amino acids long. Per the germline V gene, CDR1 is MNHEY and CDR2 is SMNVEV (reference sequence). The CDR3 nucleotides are TGTGCCAGCAGTTTACAGCGGGAGTGGGATGAGCAGTTCTTC. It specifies CASSLQREWDEQFF.